This T cell receptor (beta chain) is drawn from a study of T-cell reconstitution after alpha-beta-depleted transplantation in children. The study's findings and limits: Recipient T cells and thymic progenitors that survived gave rise to the high TCRbeta diversity observed at day 60 in some patients. By one year post-transplant, T-cell counts and diversity largely arose from T cells that were newly produced. Reported findings indicate that, about two months after transplant, alpha-beta T cells came from several hundred expanded clones, which were derived from non-depleted graft cells.

In the case of this clonotype: As yet, its antigen is unknown.

The authors prepared the TCRbeta library with unique molecular identifiers. TCRdb reanalysed the PCR reads using MiXCR and keeps one entry per CDR3 protein. The sample lists about a million distinct CDR3 sequences, under 30% occurring once. V lost 4 bases to trimming and J lost 7 bases; unmatched junction nucleotides: 10. From germline, CDR1 is MGHRA and CDR2 YSYEKL. The CDR3 extends over 16 amino acids. The rearrangement joins TRBV4-1 to TRBJ2-1; TRBD2 aligns across 10 bases. The sample here was PBMCs, mostly from graft donor cells, taken 360 days after TCRalphabeta/CD19-depleted stem cell transplant. This sequence was found in a boy younger than two who had a stem cell transplant for SCID, so the T cells may come from the graft donor. The CDR3 sequence is CASSPYGSGGLNEQFF. CDR3 sequence (DNA): TGCGCCAGCAGCCCCTATGGTAGCGGGGGGCTAAATGAGCAGTTCTTC.